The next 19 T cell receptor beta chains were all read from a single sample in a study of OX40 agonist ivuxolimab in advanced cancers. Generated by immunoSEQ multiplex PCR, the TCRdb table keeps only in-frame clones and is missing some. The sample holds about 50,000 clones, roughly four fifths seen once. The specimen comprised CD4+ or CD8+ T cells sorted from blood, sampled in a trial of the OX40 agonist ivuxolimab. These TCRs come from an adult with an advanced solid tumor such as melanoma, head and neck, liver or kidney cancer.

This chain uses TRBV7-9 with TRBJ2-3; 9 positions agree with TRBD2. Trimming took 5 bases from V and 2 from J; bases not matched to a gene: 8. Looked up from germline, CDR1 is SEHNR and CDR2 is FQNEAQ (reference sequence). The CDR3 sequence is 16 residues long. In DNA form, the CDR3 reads TGTGCCAGCAGCCCACGACTAGCGGATCCCACAGATACGCAGTATTTT. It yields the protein CASSPRLADPTDTQYF.

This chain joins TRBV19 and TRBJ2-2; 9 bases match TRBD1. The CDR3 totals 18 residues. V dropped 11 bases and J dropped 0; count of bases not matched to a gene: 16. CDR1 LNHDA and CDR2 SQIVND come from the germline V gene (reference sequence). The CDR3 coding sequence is TGTGCCGGGGCCGAGGGACAGGGCGGAGGGGCGAACACCGGGGAGCTGTTTTTT. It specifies CAGAEGQGGGANTGELFF. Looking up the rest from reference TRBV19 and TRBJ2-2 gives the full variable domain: DGGITQSPKYLFRKEGQNVTLSCEQNLNHDAMYWYRQDPGQGLRLIYYSQIVNDFQKGDIAEGYSVSREKKESFPLTVTSAQKNPTAFYLCAGAEGQGGGANTGELFFGEGSRLTVL.

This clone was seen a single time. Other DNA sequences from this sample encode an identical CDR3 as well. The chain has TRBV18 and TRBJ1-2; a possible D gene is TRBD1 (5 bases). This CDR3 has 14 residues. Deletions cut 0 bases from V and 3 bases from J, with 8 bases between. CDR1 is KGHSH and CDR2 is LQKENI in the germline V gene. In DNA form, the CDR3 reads TGTGCCAGCTCACCACCGGCCAGGGACTATGGCTACACCTTC. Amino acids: CASSPPARDYGYTF.

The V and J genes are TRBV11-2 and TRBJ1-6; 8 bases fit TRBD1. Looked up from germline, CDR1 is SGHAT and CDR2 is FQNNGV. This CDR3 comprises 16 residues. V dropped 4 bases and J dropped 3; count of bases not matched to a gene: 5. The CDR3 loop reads CASSYPGTGYNSPLHF. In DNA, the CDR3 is TGTGCCAGCAGCTACCCCGGGACAGGCTATAATTCACCCCTCCACTTT.

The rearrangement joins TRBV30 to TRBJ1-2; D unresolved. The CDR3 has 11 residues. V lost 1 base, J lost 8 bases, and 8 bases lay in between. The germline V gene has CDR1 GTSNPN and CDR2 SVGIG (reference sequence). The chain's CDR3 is CAWSAGGGYTF. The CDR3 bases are TGTGCCTGGAGTGCAGGTGGCGGCTACACCTTC.

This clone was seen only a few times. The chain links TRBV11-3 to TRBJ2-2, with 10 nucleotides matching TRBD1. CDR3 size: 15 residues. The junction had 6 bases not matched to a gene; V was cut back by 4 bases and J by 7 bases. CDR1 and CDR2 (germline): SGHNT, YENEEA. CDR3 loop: CASSSRTGGDGELFF. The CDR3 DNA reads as TGTGCCAGCAGCTCCCGGACAGGGGGAGACGGGGAGCTGTTTTTT.

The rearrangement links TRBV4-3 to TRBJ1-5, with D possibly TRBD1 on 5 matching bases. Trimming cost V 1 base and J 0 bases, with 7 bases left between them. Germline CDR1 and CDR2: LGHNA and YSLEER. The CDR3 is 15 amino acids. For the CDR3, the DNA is TGCGCCAGCAGCCAAGGGGGGAATAGCAATCAGCCCCAGCATTTT. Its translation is CASSQGGNSNQPQHF.

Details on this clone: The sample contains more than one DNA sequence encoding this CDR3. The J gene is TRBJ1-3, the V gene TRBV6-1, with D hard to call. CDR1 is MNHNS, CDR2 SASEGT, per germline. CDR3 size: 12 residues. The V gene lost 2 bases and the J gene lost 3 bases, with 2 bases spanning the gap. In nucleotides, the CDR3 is TGTGCCAGCAGTGAAATTGGAAACACCATATATTTT. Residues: CASSEIGNTIYF.

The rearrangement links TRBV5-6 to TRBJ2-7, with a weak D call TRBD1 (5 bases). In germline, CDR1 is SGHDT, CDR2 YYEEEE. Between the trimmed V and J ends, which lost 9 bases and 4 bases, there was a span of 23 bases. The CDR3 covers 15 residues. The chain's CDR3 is CATRVQGSIYYEQYF. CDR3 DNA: TGTGCCACCAGAGTTCAGGGCAGTATTTATTACGAGCAGTACTTC. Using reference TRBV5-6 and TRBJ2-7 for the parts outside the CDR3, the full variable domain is DAGVTQSPTHLIKTRGQQVTLRCSPKSGHDTVSWYQQALGQGPQFIFQYYEEEERQRGNFPDRFSGHQFPNYSSELNVNALLLGDSALYLCATRVQGSIYYEQYFGPGTRLTVT.

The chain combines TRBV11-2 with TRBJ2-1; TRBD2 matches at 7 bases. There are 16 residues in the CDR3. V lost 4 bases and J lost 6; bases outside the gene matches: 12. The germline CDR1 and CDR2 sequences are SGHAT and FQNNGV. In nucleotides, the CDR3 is TGTGCCAGCAGCTCGGCCACCGGGGGGTTAGGCAATGAGCAGTTCTTC. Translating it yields CASSSATGGLGNEQFF.

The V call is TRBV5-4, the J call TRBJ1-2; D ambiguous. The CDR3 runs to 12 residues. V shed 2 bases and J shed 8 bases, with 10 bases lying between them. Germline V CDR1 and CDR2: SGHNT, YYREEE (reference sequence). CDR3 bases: TGTGCCAGCAGCTTCAGCAGTAAGGGCTACACCTTC. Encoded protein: CASSFSSKGYTF.

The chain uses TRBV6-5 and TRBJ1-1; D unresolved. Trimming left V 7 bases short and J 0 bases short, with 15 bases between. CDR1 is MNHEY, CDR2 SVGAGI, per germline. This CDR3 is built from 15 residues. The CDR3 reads CASKSTPGMNTEAFF. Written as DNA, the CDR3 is TGTGCCAGCAAATCCACCCCGGGGATGAACACTGAAGCTTTCTTT.

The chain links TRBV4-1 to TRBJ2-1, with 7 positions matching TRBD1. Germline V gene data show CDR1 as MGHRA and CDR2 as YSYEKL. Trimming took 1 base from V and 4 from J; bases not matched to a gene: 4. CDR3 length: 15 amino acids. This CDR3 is CASSQGQGKYNEQFF. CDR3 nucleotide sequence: TGCGCCAGCAGCCAAGGACAGGGAAAATACAATGAGCAGTTCTTC.

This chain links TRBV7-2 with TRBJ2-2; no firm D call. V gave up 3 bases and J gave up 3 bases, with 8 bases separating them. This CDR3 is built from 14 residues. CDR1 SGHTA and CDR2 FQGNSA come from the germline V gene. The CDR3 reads CASSFGYDTGELFF. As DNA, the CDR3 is TGTGCCAGCAGCTTCGGCTACGACACCGGGGAGCTGTTTTTT.

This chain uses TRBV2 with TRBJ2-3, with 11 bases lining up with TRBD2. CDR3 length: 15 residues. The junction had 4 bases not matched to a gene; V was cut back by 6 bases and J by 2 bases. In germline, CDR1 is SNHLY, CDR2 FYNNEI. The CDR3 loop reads CASSGTSGNTDTQYF. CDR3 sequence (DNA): TGTGCCAGCAGCGGGACTAGCGGCAACACAGATACGCAGTATTTT.

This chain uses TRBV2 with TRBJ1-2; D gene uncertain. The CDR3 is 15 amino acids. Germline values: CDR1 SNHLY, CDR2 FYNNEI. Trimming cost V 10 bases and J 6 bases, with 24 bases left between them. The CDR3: CATQLLVSVSDGYTF. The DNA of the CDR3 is TGTGCCACTCAATTGCTTGTTTCGGTATCTGATGGCTACACCTTC.

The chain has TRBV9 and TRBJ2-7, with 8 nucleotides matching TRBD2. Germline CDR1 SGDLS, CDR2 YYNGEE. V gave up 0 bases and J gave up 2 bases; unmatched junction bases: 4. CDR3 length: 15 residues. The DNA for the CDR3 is TGTGCCAGCAGCGTAGGTGTCGGGGGGGCCTACGAGCAGTACTTC. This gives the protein CASSVGVGGAYEQYF. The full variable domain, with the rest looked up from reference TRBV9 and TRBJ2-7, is DSGVTQTPKHLITATGQRVTLRCSPRSGDLSVYWYQQSLDQGLQFLIQYYNGEERAKGNILERFSAQQFPDLHSELNLSSLELGDSALYFCASSVGVGGAYEQYFGPGTRLTVT.

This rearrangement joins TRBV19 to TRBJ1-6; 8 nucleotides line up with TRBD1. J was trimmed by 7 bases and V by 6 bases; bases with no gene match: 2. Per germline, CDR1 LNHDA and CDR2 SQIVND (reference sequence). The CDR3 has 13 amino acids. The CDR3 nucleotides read TGTGCCAGTAGAGACAGGGGAAATTCACCCCTCCACTTT. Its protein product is CASRDRGNSPLHF.

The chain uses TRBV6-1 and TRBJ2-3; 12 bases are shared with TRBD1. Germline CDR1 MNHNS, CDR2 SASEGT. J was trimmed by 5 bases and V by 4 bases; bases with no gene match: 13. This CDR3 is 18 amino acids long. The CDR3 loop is CASSGDRGTGGRRDTQYF. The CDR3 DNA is TGTGCCAGCAGTGGAGACAGGGGGACAGGGGGCAGGAGAGATACGCAGTATTTT.